This T cell receptor beta chain was documented in a study of blood T cell repertoires in COVID-19. Whole-study context: Sites in the United States, Italy and Spain provided acute and convalescent COVID-19 samples. T cells, B-cell-depleted T cells, or PBMCs provided the cDNA or gDNA that served as material.

The CDR3 has 13 amino acids. Looked up from germline, CDR1 is SGHTA and CDR2 is FQGNSA. V shed 3 bases and J 9 bases; nucleotides not matched to a gene: 4. How the authors handled the data: It was from reference gene primer amplification that nucleated cell counts were estimated. Sequencing used immunoSEQ multiplex PCR; TCRdb keeps in-frame clones, though not all of them. V and J calls and clone size are copied from that table; D and trimming were computed from the DNA. The table shows about 46,000 clones, with about 90% occurring only once. The rearrangement uses TRBV7-2 and TRBJ2-1; 8 bases line up with TRBD2. This clonotype was sampled from a man aged 45 to 65 with acute or convalescent COVID-19. The material sequenced was peripheral blood. The DNA for the CDR3 is TGTGCCAGCAGCTTGGGCGGGAGGCGTGAGCAGTTCTTC. It yields the protein CASSLGGRREQFF.